Shown below are 21 T cell receptor beta chains from a single sample sequenced in a study of shared clonotypes between healthy human individuals. Naive CD8 populations comprised CD45RO-negative cells positively selected for CCR7, excluding terminally differentiated effector memory CD45RA+ cells. The repertoire was sequenced with immunoSEQ multiplex PCR; TCRdb's copy has only in-frame clones and lacks some. The table includes around 1.9 million clones, 93% detected once. Sample: naive CD8+ T cells from PBMCs. The receptors were gathered from a young man in good health. Some clones in this sample may be carry-over from other donors' samples.

The chain links TRBV7-3 to TRBJ2-2, with unresolved D. This CDR3 is 13 amino acids long. Between the trimmed V and J ends, which lost 5 bases and 5 bases, there was a span of 9 bases. CDR1 SGHTA and CDR2 FQGTGA come from the germline V gene. The CDR3 sequence: CASSPLRTGELFF. The CDR3 coding sequence is TGTGCCAGCAGCCCCCTTCGTACCGGGGAGCTGTTTTTT.

The rearrangement joins TRBV10-3 to TRBJ1-1; 7 bases line up with TRBD1. Germline V CDR1 and CDR2: ENHRY, SYGVKD. The CDR3 sequence is 16 residues long. V shed 6 bases, J shed 1 base, and the junction held 11 bases outside the gene matches. CDR3 region: CAISPSWDRRNTEAFF. CDR3 coding DNA: TGTGCCATCAGCCCCAGCTGGGACAGACGGAACACTGAAGCTTTCTTT.

The chain is built from TRBV27 and TRBJ2-7, with D perhaps matching TRBD1 (5 bases). The CDR3 length is 13 residues. Germline CDR1 and CDR2: MNHEY and SMNVEV (reference sequence). Trimming stripped 10 bases from V and 2 bases from J, with 15 bases between. The CDR3 here is CATRTTPPYEQYF. The CDR3 coding sequence is TGTGCCACCCGGACAACACCACCCTACGAGCAGTACTTC.

On this clone itself: The sample contains more than one DNA sequence encoding this CDR3. CDR3 in amino acids: CASSRSGAYNEQFF. CDR3 nucleotides: TGTGCCAGCAGCCGGAGCGGGGCCTACAATGAGCAGTTCTTC. The gene calls are TRBV11-2 and TRBJ2-1; 7 nucleotides line up with TRBD2. CDR1 and CDR2 (germline): SGHAT, FQNNGV. CDR3 length equals 14 residues. After removal of 5 bases from V and 2 bases from J, the junction contained 3 bases not matched to a gene.

The chain joins TRBV5-1 to TRBJ1-1, with D possibly TRBD1 on 5 matching bases. V lost 0 bases to trimming and J lost 5 bases, with 14 bases between them. Germline V gene sequence: CDR1 SGHRS, CDR2 YFSETQ. This CDR3 is 15 amino acids long. This CDR3 is CASSLVGGVSTEAFF. Written as DNA, the CDR3 is TGCGCCAGCAGCTTGGTTGGAGGGGTCTCTACTGAAGCTTTCTTT.

The gene calls are TRBV28 and TRBJ2-7, with 13 bases lining up with TRBD2. V was pared by 8 bases and J by 3 bases, with 13 bases of the junction left unmatched. The CDR3 totals 17 residues. In germline, CDR1 is MDHEN, CDR2 SYDVKM. The CDR3 is CASLPPTSGRHDYEQYF. CDR3 sequence (DNA): TGTGCCAGCCTTCCCCCGACTAGCGGGAGGCACGACTACGAGCAGTACTTC. Full variable domain (outside the CDR3, taken from reference TRBV28 and TRBJ2-7): DVKVTQSSRYLVKRTGEKVFLECVQDMDHENMFWYRQDPGLGLRLIYFSYDVKMKEKGDIPEGYSVSREKKERFSLILESASTNQTSMYLCASLPPTSGRHDYEQYFGPGTRLTVT.

Comments on this clone: Other DNA sequences in this specimen translate into the identical CDR3. The rearrangement links TRBV6-1 to TRBJ2-2; no clear D gene. The CDR3 sequence is 12 residues long. Germline values: CDR1 MNHNS, CDR2 SASEGT. The V and J ends lost 5 bases and 4 bases respectively, with 5 bases between them. The CDR3 is CASSLVTGELFF. The DNA for the CDR3 is TGTGCCAGCAGTCTGGTCACCGGGGAGCTGTTTTTT.

The chain combines TRBV6-1 with TRBJ2-7; D may be TRBD1 (6 bases). The CDR3 is 16 amino acids. CDR1 and CDR2 from the germline V gene are MNHNS and SASEGT. Trimming shortened V by 3 bases and J by 0 bases, and 15 bases separated the two germline ends. The CDR3 nucleotides are TGTGCCAGCAGTGACACCACAGGGCCCATCTCCTACGAGCAGTACTTC. Translation gives CASSDTTGPISYEQYF.

The genes are TRBV7-8 and TRBJ2-5; D gene unclear. There are 12 residues in the CDR3. The germline CDR1 and CDR2 sequences are SGHVS and FQNEAQ. V was trimmed by 5 bases and J by 4 bases, leaving 8 bases between them. CDR3 in DNA: TGTGCCAGCAGCCCGACCCGAGAGACCCAGTACTTC. As protein: CASSPTRETQYF.

CDR3 protein: CASSLLGVSTEAFF. The CDR3 region has the DNA TGTGCCAGCAGTTTATTGGGGGTTAGCACTGAAGCTTTCTTT. This sequence joins TRBV28 and TRBJ1-1; tentatively, D is TRBD1 (5 bases). CDR3 length equals 14 residues. Germline lookup yields CDR1 MDHEN and CDR2 SYDVKM. V was clipped by 1 base and J by 4 bases, with 10 bases between them.

About this clone: Other nucleotide sequences in the sample specify the same CDR3. The chain links TRBV5-6 to TRBJ2-3; the D gene could be TRBD1 or TRBD2 (6 bases each). This CDR3 is built from 12 residues. Germline V gives CDR1 SGHDT, CDR2 YYEEEE. Trimming removed 4 bases from V and 6 bases from J, with 9 bases in between. CDR3 sequence (DNA): TGTGCCAGCAGCCTAGGGGGGGATACGCAGTATTTT. Residues: CASSLGGDTQYF.

This chain links TRBV27 with TRBJ2-5; no clear D gene. The DNA end is more similar to TRBJ2-7, so the J call may be wrong. The CDR3 is 11 amino acids. From germline, CDR1 is MNHEY and CDR2 SMNVEV (reference sequence). CDR3 nucleotides: TGTGCCAGCAGTTCCAACTACGAGCAGTACTTC. It is translated as CASSSNYEQYF.

The chain couples TRBV4-1 to TRBJ2-1, with D unresolved. Trimming cost V 2 bases and J 7 bases, with 15 bases left between them. Germline CDR1 and CDR2: MGHRA and YSYEKL. This CDR3 contains 15 residues. CDR3 protein: CASSQSIQPLNEQFF. For the CDR3, the DNA is TGCGCCAGCAGCCAATCTATCCAGCCCTTGAATGAGCAGTTCTTC.

The chain uses TRBV11-2 and TRBJ1-2; D might be TRBD1 (6 bases). The V gene lost 4 bases and the J gene lost 12 bases, with 9 bases spanning the gap. Germline CDR1 reads SGHAT; CDR2 reads FQNNGV. The CDR3 runs to 10 residues. In DNA, the CDR3 is TGTGCCAGCAGCTCCGGGGGGCACACCTTC. It codes for CASSSGGHTF.

The gene calls are TRBV4-1 and TRBJ2-2; no clear D gene. V lost 5 bases to trimming and J lost 3 bases, with 13 bases between them. Germline values: CDR1 MGHRA, CDR2 YSYEKL. The CDR3 sequence is 15 residues long. In nucleotides, the CDR3 is TGCGCCAGCAGCGGGGTTCGACCCGACACCGGGGAGCTGTTTTTT. It codes for CASSGVRPDTGELFF.

The genes are TRBV13 and TRBJ2-7; tentative D call: TRBD1 (6 bases). The germline V gene has CDR1 PRHDT and CDR2 FYEKMQ (reference sequence). The CDR3 contains 14 residues. The V end lost 4 bases, the J end lost 6 bases, and 16 bases lay between the germline ends. The CDR3, as DNA: TGTGCCAGCAGCTCTACAGGGTTCCTCGGCGAGCAGTACTTC. Encoded protein: CASSSTGFLGEQYF.

The chain has TRBV5-1 and TRBJ2-7; no definite D call. The CDR3 has 12 residues. Germline CDR1 SGHRS, CDR2 YFSETQ. V lost 1 base to trimming and J lost 6 bases, with 8 bases between them. The DNA of the CDR3 is TGCGCCAGCAGCTTGACCCCGGCCGAGCAGTACTTC. Amino acids: CASSLTPAEQYF.

The gene calls are TRBV27 and TRBJ2-1; D unresolved. V lost 3 bases to trimming and J lost 3 bases, with 12 bases between them. CDR1 MNHEY and CDR2 SMNVEV come from the germline V gene (reference sequence). This CDR3 spans 15 amino acids. The CDR3 nucleotides are TGTGCCAGCAGTTTTTCCCCATTACTCTACAATGAGCAGTTCTTC. It is translated as CASSFSPLLYNEQFF.

The chain has TRBV6-1 and TRBJ1-2; 7 nucleotides agree with TRBD1. This CDR3 comprises 15 residues. With 2 bases clipped from V and 7 bases from J, the junction kept 10 bases outside the gene matches. Germline CDR1 and CDR2: MNHNS and SASEGT. The CDR3 loop reads CASSELKGGVGGYTF. The CDR3 nucleotides read TGTGCCAGCAGTGAACTGAAAGGGGGCGTGGGTGGCTACACCTTC.

V is TRBV4-3 and J is TRBJ2-2; TRBD2 aligns across 9 bases. This CDR3 is built from 17 residues. Germline-derived CDR1 and CDR2 are LGHNA and YSLEER. The V and J ends lost 1 base and 0 bases, in that order; junction bases with no gene match: 3. This CDR3 is CASSQGASGTNTGELFF. CDR3 sequence (DNA): TGCGCCAGCAGCCAAGGGGCTAGCGGGACGAACACCGGGGAGCTGTTTTTT.

The chain recombines TRBV4-2 with TRBJ2-7, with 8 bases matching TRBD2. With V trimmed by 4 bases and J by 2 bases, 4 bases remained unmatched. Per the germline V gene, CDR1 is LGHNA and CDR2 is YNFKEQ. This CDR3 has 14 amino acids. The CDR3 nucleotides are TGTGCCAGCAGCCGGCGGGAGGACCCCTACGAGCAGTACTTC. As protein: CASSRREDPYEQYF.